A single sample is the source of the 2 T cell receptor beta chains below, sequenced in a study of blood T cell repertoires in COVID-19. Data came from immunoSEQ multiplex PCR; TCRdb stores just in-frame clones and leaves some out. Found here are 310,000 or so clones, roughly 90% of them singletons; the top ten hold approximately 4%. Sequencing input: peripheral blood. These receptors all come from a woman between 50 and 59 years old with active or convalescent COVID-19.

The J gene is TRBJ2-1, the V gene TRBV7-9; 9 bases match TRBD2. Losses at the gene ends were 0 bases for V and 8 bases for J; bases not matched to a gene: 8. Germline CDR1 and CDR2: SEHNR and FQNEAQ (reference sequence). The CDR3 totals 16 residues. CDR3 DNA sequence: TGTGCCAGCAGCTTAGCGTTGCTAGCGGGGTTTGATGAGCAGTTCTTC. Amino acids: CASSLALLAGFDEQFF.

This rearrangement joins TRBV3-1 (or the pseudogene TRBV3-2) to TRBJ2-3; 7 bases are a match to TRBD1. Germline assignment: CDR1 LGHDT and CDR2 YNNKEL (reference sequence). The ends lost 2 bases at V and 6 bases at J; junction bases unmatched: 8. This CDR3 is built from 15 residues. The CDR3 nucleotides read TGTGCCAGCAGCCAAACTAGAGGGGGCGGGGATACGCAGTATTTT. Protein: CASSQTRGGGDTQYF.